The 5 T cell receptor beta chains given below trace back to one sample, sequenced in a study of T cell responses to AZD1222 COVID-19 vaccine. The protocol was immunoSEQ multiplex PCR, while the TCRdb copy is restricted to in-frame clones and leaves out a portion. The sample includes 180,000 or so clones, around nine tenths of them seen just once. This specimen was peripheral blood, taken on day 0 of AZD1222 vaccination. The receptors here all came from an adult in good health.

This chain links TRBV3-1 (or the pseudogene TRBV3-2) with TRBJ1-2, with a weak D call TRBD1 (6 bases). This CDR3 spans 16 amino acids. Germline CDR1 reads LGHDT; CDR2 reads YNNKEL (reference sequence). V lost 1 base and J 1 base, leaving 13 bases between the germline ends. This CDR3 reads CASSQGGSRGNYGYTF. The CDR3 DNA follows: TGTGCCAGCAGCCAAGGGGGCTCCAGGGGTAACTATGGCTACACCTTC.

The chain links TRBV5-4 to TRBJ2-5, with D perhaps TRBD2 (7 bases). Germline V gene sequence: CDR1 SGHNT, CDR2 YYREEE (reference sequence). The CDR3 is 15 amino acids. The ends were cut back, 4 bases at V and 4 bases at J, with 17 bases in the middle. DNA of the CDR3: TGTGCCAGCAGCAGAGGGGGGGGGCGAGGAGAGACCCAGTACTTC. Its protein is CASSRGGGRGETQYF.

CDR3 amino acids: CAISESDGTDTQYF. CDR3 in DNA: TGTGCCATCAGTGAGTCGGACGGCACAGATACGCAGTATTTT. V and J are TRBV10-3 and TRBJ2-3; D remains ambiguous. V lost 0 bases, J lost 1 base, and 5 bases lay in between. CDR3 length: 14 amino acids. Germline CDR1 ENHRY, CDR2 SYGVKD.

The chain uses TRBV13 and TRBJ2-7, with D possibly matching TRBD2 (6 bases). Trimming took 5 bases from V and 6 from J, leaving 17 bases between them. The CDR3 runs to 14 residues. Germline V CDR1 and CDR2: PRHDT, FYEKMQ (reference sequence). The CDR3, as DNA: TGTGCCAGCAGCCCCTCCACGGGAGAACTCGAGCAGTACTTC. Its translation is CASSPSTGELEQYF.

This rearrangement joins TRBV24-1 to TRBJ1-2; no definite D call. CDR3 length equals 13 residues. Germline CDR1 is KGHDR and CDR2 is SFDVKD. The V end lost 4 bases, the J end lost 7 bases, and 12 bases lay between the germline ends. The CDR3 reads CATSELASSGYTF. DNA for the CDR3: TGTGCCACCAGTGAACTTGCCAGTAGTGGCTACACCTTC.